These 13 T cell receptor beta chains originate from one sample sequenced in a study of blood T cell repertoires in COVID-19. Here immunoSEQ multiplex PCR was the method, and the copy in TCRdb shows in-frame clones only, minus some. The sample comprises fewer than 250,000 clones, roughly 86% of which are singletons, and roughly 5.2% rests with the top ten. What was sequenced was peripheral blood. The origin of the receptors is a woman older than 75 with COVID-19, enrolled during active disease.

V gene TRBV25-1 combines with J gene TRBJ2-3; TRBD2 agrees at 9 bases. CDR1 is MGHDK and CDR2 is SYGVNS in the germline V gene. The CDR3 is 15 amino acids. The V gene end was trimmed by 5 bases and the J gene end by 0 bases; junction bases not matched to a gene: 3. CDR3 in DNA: TGTGCCAGCAGTCGGACTAGCGTTAGCACAGATACGCAGTATTTT. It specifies CASSRTSVSTDTQYF. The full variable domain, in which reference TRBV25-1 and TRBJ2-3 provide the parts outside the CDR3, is EADIYQTPRYLVIGTGKKITLECSQTMGHDKMYWYQQDPGMELHLIHYSYGVNSTEKGDLSSESTVSRIRTEHFPLTLESARPSHTSQYLCASSRTSVSTDTQYFGPGTRLTVL.

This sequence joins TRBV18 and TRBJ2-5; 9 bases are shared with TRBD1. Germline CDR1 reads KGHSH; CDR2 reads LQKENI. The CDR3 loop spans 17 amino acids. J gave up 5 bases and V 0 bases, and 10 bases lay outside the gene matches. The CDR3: CASSPPVGDRERETQYF. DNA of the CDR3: TGTGCCAGCTCACCACCGGTTGGGGACAGGGAACGCGAGACCCAGTACTTC.

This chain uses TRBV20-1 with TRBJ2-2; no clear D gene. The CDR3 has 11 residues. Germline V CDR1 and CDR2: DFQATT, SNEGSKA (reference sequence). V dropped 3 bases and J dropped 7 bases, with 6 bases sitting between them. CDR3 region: CSASPLGELFF. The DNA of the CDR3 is TGCAGTGCTAGTCCCCTCGGGGAGCTGTTTTTT.

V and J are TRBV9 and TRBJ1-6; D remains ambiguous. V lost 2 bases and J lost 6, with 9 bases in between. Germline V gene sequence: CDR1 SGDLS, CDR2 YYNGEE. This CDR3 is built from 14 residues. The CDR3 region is CASSVVQANSPLHF. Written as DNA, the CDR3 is TGTGCCAGCAGCGTCGTCCAGGCTAATTCACCCCTCCACTTT.

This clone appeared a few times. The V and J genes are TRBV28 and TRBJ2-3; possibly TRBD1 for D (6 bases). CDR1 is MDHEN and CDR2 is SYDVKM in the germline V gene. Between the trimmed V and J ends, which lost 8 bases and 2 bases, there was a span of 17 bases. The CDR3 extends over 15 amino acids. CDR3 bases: TGTGCCAGCTCTATCGCAGGGGCGAACACAGATACGCAGTATTTT. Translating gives CASSIAGANTDTQYF.

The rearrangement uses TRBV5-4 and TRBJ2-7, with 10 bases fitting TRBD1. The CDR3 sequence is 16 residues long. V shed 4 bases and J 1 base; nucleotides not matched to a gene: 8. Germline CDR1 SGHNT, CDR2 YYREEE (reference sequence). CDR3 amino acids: CASSLDRGLGSYEQYV. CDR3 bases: TGTGCCAGCAGCCTTGACAGGGGGCTTGGTTCCTACGAGCAGTACGTC.

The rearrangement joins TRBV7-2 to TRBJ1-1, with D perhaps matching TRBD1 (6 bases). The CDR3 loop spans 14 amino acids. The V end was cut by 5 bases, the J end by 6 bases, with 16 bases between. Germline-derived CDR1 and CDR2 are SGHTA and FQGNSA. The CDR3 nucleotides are TGTGCCAGCAGCGCCGCAACAGGGTATTCTGAAGCTTTCTTT. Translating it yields CASSAATGYSEAFF.

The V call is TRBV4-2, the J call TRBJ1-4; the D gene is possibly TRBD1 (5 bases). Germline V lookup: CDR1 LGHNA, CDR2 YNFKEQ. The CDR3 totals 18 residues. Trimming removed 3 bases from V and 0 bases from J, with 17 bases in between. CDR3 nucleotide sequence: TGTGCCAGCAGCCAGATCAGGACAAGAATTGCAACTAATGAAAAACTGTTTTTT. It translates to CASSQIRTRIATNEKLFF.

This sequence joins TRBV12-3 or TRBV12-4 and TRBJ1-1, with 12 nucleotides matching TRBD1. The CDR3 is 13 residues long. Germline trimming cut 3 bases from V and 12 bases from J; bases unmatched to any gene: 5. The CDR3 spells CASSLGQGAKTFF. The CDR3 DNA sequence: TGTGCCAGCAGTTTGGGACAGGGGGCGAAAACTTTCTTT.

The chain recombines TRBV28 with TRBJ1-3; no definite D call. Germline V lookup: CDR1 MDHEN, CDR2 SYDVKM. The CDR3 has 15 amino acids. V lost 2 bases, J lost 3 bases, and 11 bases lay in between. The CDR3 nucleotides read TGTGCCAGCAGTTTAGGCAGGTCTAATGGAAACACCATATATTTT. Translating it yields CASSLGRSNGNTIYF.

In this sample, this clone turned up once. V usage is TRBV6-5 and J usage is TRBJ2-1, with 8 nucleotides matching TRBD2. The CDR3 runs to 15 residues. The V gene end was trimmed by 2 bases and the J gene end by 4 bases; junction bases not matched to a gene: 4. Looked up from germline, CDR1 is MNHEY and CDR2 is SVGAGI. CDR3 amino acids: CASSYELADYNEQFF. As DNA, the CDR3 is TGTGCCAGCAGTTACGAACTAGCGGATTACAATGAGCAGTTCTTC.

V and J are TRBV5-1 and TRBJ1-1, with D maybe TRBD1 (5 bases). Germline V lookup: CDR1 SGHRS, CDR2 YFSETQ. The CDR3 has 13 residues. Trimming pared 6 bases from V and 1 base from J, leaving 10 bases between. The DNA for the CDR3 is TGCGCCAGCAACTACGGACAGAACACTGAAGCTTTCTTT. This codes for CASNYGQNTEAFF.

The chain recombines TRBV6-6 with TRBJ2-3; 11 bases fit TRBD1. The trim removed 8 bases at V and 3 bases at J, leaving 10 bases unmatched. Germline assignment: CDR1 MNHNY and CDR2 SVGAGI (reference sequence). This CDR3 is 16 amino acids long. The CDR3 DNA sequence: TGTGCCAGCCGACCCGGACAGGGGGCTTGGACAGATACGCAGTATTTT. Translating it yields CASRPGQGAWTDTQYF.